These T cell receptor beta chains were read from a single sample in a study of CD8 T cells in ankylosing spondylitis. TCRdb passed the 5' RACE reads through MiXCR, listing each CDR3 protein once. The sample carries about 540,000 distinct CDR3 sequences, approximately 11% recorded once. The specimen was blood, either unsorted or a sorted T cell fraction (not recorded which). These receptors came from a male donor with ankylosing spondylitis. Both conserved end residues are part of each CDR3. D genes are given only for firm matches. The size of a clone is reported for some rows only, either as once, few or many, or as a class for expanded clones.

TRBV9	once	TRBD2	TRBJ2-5	CASSVGLAGEETQYF	TGTGCCAGCAGCGTAGGACTAGCGGGAGAAGAGACCCAGTACTTC
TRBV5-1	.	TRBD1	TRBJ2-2	CASSLDRTGADTGELFF	TGCGCCAGCAGCCTTGACCGGACAGGGGCGGACACCGGGGAGCTGTTTTTT
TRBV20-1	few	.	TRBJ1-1	CSARQRGVGTEAFF	TGCAGTGCTAGACAGAGGGGGGTCGGCACTGAAGCTTTCTTT
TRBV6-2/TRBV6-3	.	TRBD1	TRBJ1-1	CASRWDRGRTEAFF	TGTGCCAGCAGGTGGGACAGGGGGCGGACTGAAGCTTTCTTT
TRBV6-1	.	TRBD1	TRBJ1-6	CASSDGGQGYSPLHF	TGTGCCAGCAGTGATGGAGGACAGGGTTATTCACCCCTCCACTTT
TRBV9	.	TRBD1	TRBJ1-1	CASSVVGTENTEAFF	TGTGCCAGCAGCGTAGTCGGGACAGAGAACACTGAAGCTTTCTTT
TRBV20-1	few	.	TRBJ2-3	CSPRTPSTDTQYF	TGCAGTCCAAGGACACCTAGCACAGATACGCAGTATTTT
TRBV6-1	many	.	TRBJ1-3	CASSTRAGNTIYF	TGTGCCAGCAGTACCAGGGCTGGAAACACCATATATTTT
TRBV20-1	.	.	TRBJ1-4	CSARDEMSTETNEKLFF	TGCAGTGCTAGAGACGAGATGTCGACTGAAACAAATGAAAAACTGTTTTTT
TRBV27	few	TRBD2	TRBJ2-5	CASSYYPPGLAGRQETQYF	TGTGCCAGCAGTTATTATCCTCCGGGACTAGCGGGACGACAAGAGACCCAGTACTTC
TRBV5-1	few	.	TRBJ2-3	CASSPPGEDTQYF	TGCGCCAGCAGCCCACCCGGAGAGGATACGCAGTATTTT
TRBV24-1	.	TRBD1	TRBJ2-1	CATSDFRTGVINNEQFF	TGTGCCACCAGTGATTTTAGGACAGGGGTTATCAACAATGAGCAGTTCTTC
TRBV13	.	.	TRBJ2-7	CASSFRSGDEQYF	TGTGCCAGCAGCTTTCGCTCAGGGGACGAGCAGTACTTC
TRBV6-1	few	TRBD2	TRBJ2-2	CASTLGTSGNTGELFF	TGTGCCAGCACCCTGGGGACTAGCGGGAACACCGGGGAGCTGTTTTTT
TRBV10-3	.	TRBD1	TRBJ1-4	CAISEFLTGTEKLFF	TGTGCCATCAGTGAGTTTCTGACAGGGACCGAAAAACTGTTTTTT
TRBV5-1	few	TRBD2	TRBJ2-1	CASSLGASGQYNEQFF	TGCGCCAGCAGCTTGGGAGCTAGCGGGCAGTACAATGAGCAGTTCTTC
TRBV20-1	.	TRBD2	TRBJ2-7	CSAGGLAGVLYEQYF	TGCAGTGCTGGAGGACTAGCGGGAGTCCTATACGAGCAGTACTTC
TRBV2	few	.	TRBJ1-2	CASSQLQGIVNYGYTF	TGTGCCAGCAGTCAACTACAGGGAATAGTCAACTATGGCTACACCTTC
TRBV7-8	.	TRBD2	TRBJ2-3	CASSPLTSVDTQYF	TGTGCCAGCAGCCCCCTGACTAGCGTAGATACGCAGTATTTT
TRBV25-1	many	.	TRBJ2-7	CASSDSSTGSYEQYF	TGTGCCAGCAGTGACTCTTCAACTGGGTCCTACGAGCAGTACTTC
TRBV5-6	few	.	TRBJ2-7	CASSRTHYEQYF	TGTGCCAGCAGCCGGACCCACTACGAGCAGTACTTC
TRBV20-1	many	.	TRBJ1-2	CSAPGISNYGYTF	TGCAGTGCGCCCGGGATTTCTAACTATGGCTACACCTTC
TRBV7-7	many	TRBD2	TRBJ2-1	CASSITSGVGNEQFF	TGTGCCAGCAGCATCACTAGCGGGGTGGGGAATGAGCAGTTCTTC
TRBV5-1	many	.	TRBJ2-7	CASSLETDYEQYF	TGCGCCAGCAGCTTGGAAACAGACTACGAGCAGTACTTC
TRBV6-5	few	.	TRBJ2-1	CASSSTSTANYNEQFF	TGTGCCAGCAGTTCTACGTCGACCGCGAATTACAATGAGCAGTTCTTC
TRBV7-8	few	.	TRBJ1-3	CASSATLGNTIYF	TGTGCCAGCAGCGCGACACTTGGAAACACCATATATTTT
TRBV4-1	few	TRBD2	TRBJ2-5	CASSQDPELAGRYQETQYF	TGCGCCAGCAGCCAAGACCCTGAACTAGCGGGCAGGTACCAAGAGACCCAGTACTTC
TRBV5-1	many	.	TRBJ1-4	CASSFGRGGEKLFF	TGCGCCAGCAGCTTTGGCCGAGGGGGGGAAAAACTGTTTTTT
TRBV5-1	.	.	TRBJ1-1	CASSPGSGNTEAFF	TGCGCCAGCAGCCCGGGTTCAGGGAACACTGAAGCTTTCTTT
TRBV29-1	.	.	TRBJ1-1	CSVGDTEAFF	TGCAGCGTTGGGGATACTGAAGCTTTCTTT
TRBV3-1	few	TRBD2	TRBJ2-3	CASSQDGLAVDTQYF	TGTGCCAGCAGCCAAGATGGACTAGCGGTAGATACGCAGTATTTT
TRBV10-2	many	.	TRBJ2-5	CASSSGYIARQYF	TGCGCCAGCAGTTCGGGGTATATCGCGCGCCAGTACTTC
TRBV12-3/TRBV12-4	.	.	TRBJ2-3	CASSLAGGGVDTQYF	TGTGCCAGCAGTTTAGCGGGAGGGGGGGTAGATACGCAGTATTTT
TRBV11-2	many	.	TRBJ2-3	CASSLGGGGADTQYF	TGTGCCAGCAGCTTAGGAGGGGGCGGGGCAGATACGCAGTATTTT
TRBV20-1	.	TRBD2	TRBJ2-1	CSAALTSGTNNEQFF	TGCAGTGCCGCCCTTACTAGCGGGACCAACAATGAGCAGTTCTTC
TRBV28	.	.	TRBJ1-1	CASSRPGGDTEAFF	TGTGCCAGCAGCCGCCCGGGGGGGGACACTGAAGCTTTCTTT
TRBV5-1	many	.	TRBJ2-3	CASSPTDITDTQYF	TGCGCCAGCAGCCCCACGGACATCACAGATACGCAGTATTTT
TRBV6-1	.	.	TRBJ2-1	CASKGASGHNEQFF	TGTGCCAGCAAGGGGGCTAGCGGGCACAATGAGCAGTTCTTC
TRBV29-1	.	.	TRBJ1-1	CSVDRETSEAFF	TGCAGCGTTGATAGGGAGACATCTGAAGCTTTCTTT
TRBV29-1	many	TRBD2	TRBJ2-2	CSVAMTSGHTGELFF	TGCAGCGTTGCTATGACTAGCGGGCACACCGGGGAGCTGTTTTTT
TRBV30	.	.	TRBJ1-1	CAWTTPQRGNTEAFF	TGTGCCTGGACTACCCCACAACGGGGGAACACTGAAGCTTTCTTT
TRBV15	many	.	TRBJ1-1	CATSRLNTEAFF	TGTGCCACCAGCAGGTTGAACACTGAAGCTTTCTTT
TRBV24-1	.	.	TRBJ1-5	CATSDSSVAGGNQPQHF	TGTGCCACCAGTGATTCCTCAGTAGCTGGGGGCAATCAGCCCCAGCATTTT
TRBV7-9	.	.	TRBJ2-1	CASSLEYGSSPYSQFF	TGTGCCAGCAGCTTAGAATACGGGAGTTCTCCTTACTCGCAGTTCTTC
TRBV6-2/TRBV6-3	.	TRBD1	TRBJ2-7	CASSSSRTGSHEQYF	TGTGCCAGCAGCTCCAGCCGGACAGGGTCACACGAGCAGTACTTC
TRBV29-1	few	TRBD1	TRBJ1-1	CSVDRGETEAFF	TGCAGCGTCGACAGGGGAGAAACTGAAGCTTTCTTT
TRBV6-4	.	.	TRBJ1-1	CASSDTDRGTEAFF	TGTGCCAGCAGTGATACGGACCGGGGCACTGAAGCTTTCTTT
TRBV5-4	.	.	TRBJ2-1	CASVLYNEQFF	TGTGCCAGTGTTCTATACAATGAGCAGTTCTTC
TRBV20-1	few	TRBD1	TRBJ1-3	CSAKDRVLGNTIYF	TGCAGTGCGAAGGACAGGGTTCTAGGAAACACCATATATTTT
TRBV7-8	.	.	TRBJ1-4	CASKRNGRSGNEKLFF	TGTGCCAGCAAGCGAAACGGCAGATCGGGTAATGAAAAACTGTTTTTT
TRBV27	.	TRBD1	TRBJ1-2	CASSPPGQALGYTF	TGTGCCAGCAGTCCCCCGGGACAGGCCCTAGGCTACACCTTC
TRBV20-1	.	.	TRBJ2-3	CSARWDSTDTQYF	TGCAGTGCTAGGTGGGACAGCACAGATACGCAGTATTTT
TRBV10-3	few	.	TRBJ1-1	CATKGSLGEAFF	TGTGCTACAAAGGGGAGTCTAGGTGAAGCTTTCTTT